This T cell receptor (beta chain) is from a study of blood T cell repertoires in COVID-19. For the study at large: The samples span acute and convalescent COVID-19 from the United States, Italy and Spain. PBMCs, B-cell-depleted T cells, or T cells provided the cDNA or gDNA that made up the material.

This CDR3 is 19 amino acids long. Trimming took 4 bases from V and 5 from J; bases not matched to a gene: 14. Germline V gene data show CDR1 as MNHEY and CDR2 as SVGEGT. This clone was seen only once. Authors' analysis steps: It was from reference gene primer amplification that nucleated cell counts were estimated. The protocol was immunoSEQ multiplex PCR, while the TCRdb copy is restricted to in-frame clones and leaves out a portion. Clone size and the V and J calls come from that table; the DNA yielded D and trimming. The data contain approximately 300,000 clones, more than 70% of them singletons. The rearrangement uses TRBV6-2 or TRBV6-3 and TRBJ2-3, with TRBD2 matching over 14 bases. Sequencing input: peripheral blood. The sequence was collected from a woman in her forties or fifties with acute or convalescent COVID-19. CDR3 amino acids: CASSCHPLLTSGRGDTQYF. Here the CDR3 DNA reads TGTGCCAGCAGTTGCCATCCTTTACTGACTAGCGGGAGGGGAGATACGCAGTATTTT.